The 21 T cell receptor beta chains below all came from one sample that was sequenced in a study of T-cell reconstitution after alpha-beta-depleted transplantation in children. Preparation of the TCRbeta library used unique molecular identifiers. TCRdb processed the PCR reads anew with MiXCR; each CDR3 protein has one entry. This sample has about 580,000 distinct CDR3 sequences, with 20% to 30% found just once. Sequenced here: PBMCs, sampled before TCRalphabeta/CD19-depleted stem cell transplant. The receptor set was obtained from a boy under two years old with Wiskott-Aldrich syndrome, due to receive a stem cell transplant.

The CDR3 coding sequence is TGCGCCAGCAGCTTGATCATGAGGAGCGGGAGTTTGGGCGAGCAGTACTTC. This encodes CASSLIMRSGSLGEQYF. The genes are TRBV5-1 and TRBJ2-7, with 8 bases identical to TRBD2. The germline V gene encodes CDR1 SGHRS and CDR2 YFSETQ. CDR3 length: 17 amino acids. V lost 1 base, J lost 6 bases, and 15 bases stayed unmatched.

This clonotype was detected a few times. The rearrangement joins TRBV6-5 to TRBJ2-5; possible D gene TRBD1, 6 bases. Germline assignment: CDR1 MNHEY and CDR2 SVGAGI. V was trimmed by 2 bases and J by 5 bases, leaving 15 bases between them. The CDR3 loop spans 15 amino acids. The CDR3 reads CASSYRARGWETQYF. In DNA, the CDR3 is TGTGCCAGCAGTTACAGGGCCAGGGGATGGGAGACCCAGTACTTC.

This clonotype was seen a few times. V usage is TRBV5-1 and J usage is TRBJ1-1; TRBD1 is a possible D gene (6 bases). V lost 6 bases and J lost 5, with 23 bases in between. The CDR3 contains 16 residues. Germline V gives CDR1 SGHRS, CDR2 YFSETQ. This CDR3 reads CASKVGSWGGRTEAFF. CDR3 DNA sequence: TGCGCCAGCAAGGTCGGTAGTTGGGGGGGCCGTACTGAAGCTTTCTTT.

The sample holds a few counts of this clonotype. The V gene is TRBV11-2, the J gene TRBJ1-1; unclear D gene. CDR3 length: 15 amino acids. Deletions cut 5 bases from V and 0 bases from J, with 13 bases between. The germline V gene encodes CDR1 SGHAT and CDR2 FQNNGV. CDR3 sequence (DNA): TGTGCCAGCAGCCTACGGTGGCGCATGAACACTGAAGCTTTCTTT. It is translated as CASSLRWRMNTEAFF.

The chain combines TRBV5-1 with TRBJ2-3; 9 bases are a match to TRBD1. CDR3 length: 15 residues. Germline CDR1 reads SGHRS; CDR2 reads YFSETQ. With V trimmed by 8 bases and J by 0 bases, 7 bases remained unmatched. DNA of the CDR3: TGCGCCAGTGCCGGACAGGGGCCCAGCACAGATACGCAGTATTTT. As protein: CASAGQGPSTDTQYF.

The chain links TRBV5-1 to TRBJ2-5, with 9 bases identical to TRBD2. Trimming cost V 1 base and J 5 bases; bases outside gene matches: 9. Germline V gene sequence: CDR1 SGHRS, CDR2 YFSETQ. The CDR3 loop spans 16 amino acids. The CDR3 region has the DNA TGCGCCAGCAGCTTGTCGACGCGGGAGGGCCAGGAGACCCAGTACTTC. This codes for CASSLSTREGQETQYF.

V usage is TRBV29-1 and J usage is TRBJ2-3; 8 nucleotides match TRBD2. Germline V gene data show CDR1 as SQVTM and CDR2 as ANQGSEA. The J segment lost 2 bases and the V segment lost 8 bases, leaving 9 bases of the junction unmatched. The CDR3 is made up of 14 amino acids. The CDR3 protein is CSTAGGPHTDTQYF. The CDR3 DNA reads TGCAGCACCGCGGGGGGCCCCCACACAGATACGCAGTATTTT.

The rearrangement links TRBV25-1 to TRBJ2-7; D not certain. V dropped 3 bases and J dropped 2 bases, with 14 bases sitting between them. Germline CDR1 reads MGHDK; CDR2 reads SYGVNS. The CDR3 has 15 amino acids. The CDR3, as DNA: TGTGCCAGCAGTGACCTTACCCGGGCAACCTACGAGCAGTACTTC. Translated: CASSDLTRATYEQYF.

The chain combines TRBV20-1 with TRBJ2-2; 7 nucleotides align to TRBD1. Losses at the gene ends were 6 bases for V and 0 bases for J; bases not matched to a gene: 7. The CDR3 has 15 residues. The germline V gene encodes CDR1 DFQATT and CDR2 SNEGSKA (reference sequence). CDR3 amino acids: CSARRGGANTGELFF. The CDR3 nucleotides are TGCAGTGCCCGCCGAGGGGGCGCGAACACCGGGGAGCTGTTTTTT.

This clonotype appeared a few times. This chain joins TRBV11-2 and TRBJ1-2; no reliable D call. Trimming pared 9 bases from V and 8 bases from J, leaving 7 bases between. CDR3 size: 9 residues. The germline V gene has CDR1 SGHAT and CDR2 FQNNGV. Here the CDR3 reads CASRGGYTF. The CDR3, as DNA: TGTGCCAGTCGAGGGGGCTACACCTTC.

CDR3 in amino acids: CASSLQGAPPGELFF. CDR3 nucleotide sequence: TGCGCCAGCAGCTTGCAGGGGGCGCCTCCCGGGGAGCTGTTTTTT. This chain uses TRBV5-1 with TRBJ2-2, with 8 positions matching TRBD1. The CDR3 is 15 residues long. Germline CDR1 is SGHRS and CDR2 is YFSETQ. The V and J ends lost 1 base and 6 bases, in that order; junction bases with no gene match: 5.

This chain links TRBV5-1 with TRBJ1-1, with unresolved D. The CDR3 loop spans 15 amino acids. Trimming took off 3 bases at V and 1 base at J, with 13 bases between the two ends. Germline CDR1 and CDR2: SGHRS and YFSETQ. CDR3 in amino acids: CASSSTRGTNTEAFF. The CDR3 nucleotides read TGCGCCAGCAGCTCGACACGGGGAACGAACACTGAAGCTTTCTTT.

A few counts support this clonotype. The V gene is TRBV20-1, the J gene TRBJ2-5; D not resolved. CDR1 is DFQATT and CDR2 is SNEGSKA in the germline V gene (reference sequence). The CDR3 extends over 13 amino acids. Trimming removed 2 bases at V and 1 base at J, with 8 bases between. The CDR3 sequence: CSARPYFQETQYF. The DNA for the CDR3 is TGCAGTGCTAGACCCTACTTCCAAGAGACCCAGTACTTC.

The chain joins TRBV2 to TRBJ2-7; unclear D gene. The CDR3 totals 12 residues. V lost 0 bases, J lost 7 bases, and 7 bases lay in between. In germline, CDR1 is SNHLY, CDR2 FYNNEI. CDR3 residues: CASSEAPGEQYF. CDR3 DNA: TGTGCCAGCAGTGAAGCCCCCGGGGAGCAGTACTTC. Using reference TRBV2 and TRBJ2-7 for the parts outside the CDR3, the full variable domain is EPEVTQTPSHQVTQMGQEVILRCVPISNHLYFYWYRQILGQKVEFLVSFYNNEISEKSEIFDDQFSVERPDGSNFTLKIRSTKLEDSAMYFCASSEAPGEQYFGPGTRLTVT.

This clonotype occurred a few times. The J gene is TRBJ2-5, the V gene TRBV5-6; no definite D call. The CDR3 has 14 amino acids. Germline V CDR1 and CDR2: SGHDT, YYEEEE. With 0 bases removed from V and 0 bases from J, the gap between germline ends came to 6 bases. CDR3: CASSLASYQETQYF. The CDR3 coding sequence is TGTGCCAGCAGCTTGGCGTCGTACCAAGAGACCCAGTACTTC.

This clonotype has only a few counts. The V call is TRBV5-1, the J call TRBJ2-7; either TRBD1 or TRBD2 may fit D (6 bases each). CDR1 and CDR2 (germline): SGHRS, YFSETQ. Trimming shortened V by 1 base and J by 5 bases, and 13 bases separated the two germline ends. CDR3 length: 14 amino acids. CDR3 DNA: TGCGCCAGCAGCTTGAACAGGGACTGGGACGAGCAGTACTTC. Translated: CASSLNRDWDEQYF.

The V and J genes are TRBV19 and TRBJ2-2; 8 bases fit TRBD2. CDR3 size: 15 residues. The germline V gene has CDR1 LNHDA and CDR2 SQIVND (reference sequence). Trimming took 6 bases from V and 7 from J; bases not matched to a gene: 10. The CDR3, as DNA: TGTGCCAGTAGCTGGAGCGGGAGTATAGGCGGGGAGCTGTTTTTT. Translating gives CASSWSGSIGGELFF. Supplemented by reference TRBV19 and TRBJ2-2, the full variable domain reads DGGITQSPKYLFRKEGQNVTLSCEQNLNHDAMYWYRQDPGQGLRLIYYSQIVNDFQKGDIAEGYSVSREKKESFPLTVTSAQKNPTAFYLCASSWSGSIGGELFFGEGSRLTVL.

This clonotype came up a few times. The chain carries TRBV5-5 and TRBJ2-3; 8 nucleotides line up with TRBD2. The CDR3 has 15 residues. The ends lost 1 base at V and 3 bases at J; junction bases unmatched: 4. Germline assignment: CDR1 SGHKS and CDR2 YYEKEE (reference sequence). The CDR3 loop is CASSLYGRETDTQYF. The CDR3 coding sequence is TGTGCCAGCAGCTTGTACGGGAGGGAGACAGATACGCAGTATTTT.

V and J are TRBV5-6 and TRBJ2-7, with D maybe TRBD2 (7 bases). CDR1 is SGHDT and CDR2 is YYEEEE in the germline V gene. This CDR3 spans 15 amino acids. V was clipped by 1 base and J by 2 bases, with 13 bases between them. CDR3 residues: CASSLSTGGPYEQYF. CDR3 sequence (DNA): TGTGCCAGCAGCTTGAGTACGGGGGGCCCCTACGAGCAGTACTTC.

The V and J genes are TRBV10-2 and TRBJ2-2, with 12 bases matching TRBD2. The length of the CDR3 is 15 residues. V dropped 8 bases and J dropped 5; count of bases not matched to a gene: 6. The germline gives CDR1 WSHSY, CDR2 SAAADI. The CDR3 DNA sequence: TGCGCCAGCGGGGGGACTAGCGGGCTTACCGGGGAGCTGTTTTTT. Its translation: CASGGTSGLTGELFF.

The chain uses TRBV2 and TRBJ2-1; D is uncertain. CDR1 and CDR2 (germline): SNHLY, FYNNEI. The CDR3 sequence is 13 residues long. The V end lost 7 bases, the J end lost 4 bases, and 11 bases lay between the germline ends. This CDR3 is CASTNSRYNEQFF. The CDR3 coding sequence is TGTGCCAGCACCAACTCAAGGTACAATGAGCAGTTCTTC.